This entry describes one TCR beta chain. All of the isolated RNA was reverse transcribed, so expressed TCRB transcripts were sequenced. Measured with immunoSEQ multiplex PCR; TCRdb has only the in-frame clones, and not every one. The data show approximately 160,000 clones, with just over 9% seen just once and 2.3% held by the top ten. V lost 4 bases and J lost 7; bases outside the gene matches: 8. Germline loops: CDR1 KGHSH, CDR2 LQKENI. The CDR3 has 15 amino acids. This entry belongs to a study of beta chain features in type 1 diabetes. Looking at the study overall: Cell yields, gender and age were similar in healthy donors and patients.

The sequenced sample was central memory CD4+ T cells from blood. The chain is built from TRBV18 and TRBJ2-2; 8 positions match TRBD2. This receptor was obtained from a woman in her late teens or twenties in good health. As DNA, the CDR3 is TGTGCCAGCTCACTGGGACTAGGCTCCAGCGGGGAGCTGTTTTTT. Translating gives CASSLGLGSSGELFF.